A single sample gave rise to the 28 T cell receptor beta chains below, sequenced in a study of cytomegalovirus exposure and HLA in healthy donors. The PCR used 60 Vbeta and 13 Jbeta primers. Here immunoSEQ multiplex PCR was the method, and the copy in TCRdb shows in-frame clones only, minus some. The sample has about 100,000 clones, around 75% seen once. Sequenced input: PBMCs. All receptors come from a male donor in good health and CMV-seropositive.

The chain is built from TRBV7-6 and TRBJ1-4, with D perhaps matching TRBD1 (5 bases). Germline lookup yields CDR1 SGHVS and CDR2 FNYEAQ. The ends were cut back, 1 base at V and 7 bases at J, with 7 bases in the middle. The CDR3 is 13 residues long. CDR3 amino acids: CASSLDQGEKLFF. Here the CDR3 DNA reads TGTGCCAGCAGCTTAGACCAGGGTGAAAAACTGTTTTTT.

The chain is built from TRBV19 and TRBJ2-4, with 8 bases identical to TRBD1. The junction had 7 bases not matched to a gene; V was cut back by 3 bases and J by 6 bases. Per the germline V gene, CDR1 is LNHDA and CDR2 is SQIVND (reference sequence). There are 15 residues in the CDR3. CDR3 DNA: TGTGCCAGTAGTATTGCCGGGACAGGTGGAAACATTCAGTACTTC. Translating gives CASSIAGTGGNIQYF.

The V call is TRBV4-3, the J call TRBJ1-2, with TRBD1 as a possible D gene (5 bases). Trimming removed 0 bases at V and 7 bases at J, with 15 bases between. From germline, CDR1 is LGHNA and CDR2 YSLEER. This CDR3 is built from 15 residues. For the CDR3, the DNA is TGCGCCAGCAGCCAAGATTCGGGGGGTAAAGGTGGCTACACCTTC. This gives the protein CASSQDSGGKGGYTF.

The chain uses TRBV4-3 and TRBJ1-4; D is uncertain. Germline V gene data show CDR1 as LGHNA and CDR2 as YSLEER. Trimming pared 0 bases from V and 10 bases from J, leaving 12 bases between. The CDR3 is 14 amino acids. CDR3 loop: CASSQDNSLGKLFF. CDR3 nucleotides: TGCGCCAGCAGCCAAGACAACAGTTTGGGAAAACTGTTTTTT.

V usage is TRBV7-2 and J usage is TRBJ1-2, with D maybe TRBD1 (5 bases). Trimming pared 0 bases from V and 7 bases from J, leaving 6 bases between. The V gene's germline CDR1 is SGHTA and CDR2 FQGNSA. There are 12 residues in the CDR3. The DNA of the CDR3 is TGTGCCAGCAGCTTAGCCCAGGGTGGCTACACCTTC. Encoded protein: CASSLAQGGYTF. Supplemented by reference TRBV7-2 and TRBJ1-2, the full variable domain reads GAGVSQSPSNKVTEKGKDVELRCDPISGHTALYWYRQSLGQGLEFLIYFQGNSAPDKSGLPSDRFSAERTGGSVSTLTIQRTQQEDSAVYLCASSLAQGGYTFGSGTRLTVV.

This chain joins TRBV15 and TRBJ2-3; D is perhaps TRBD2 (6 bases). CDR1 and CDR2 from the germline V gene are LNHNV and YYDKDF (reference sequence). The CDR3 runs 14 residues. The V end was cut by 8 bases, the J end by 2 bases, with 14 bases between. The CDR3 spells CATRRDLHTDTQYF. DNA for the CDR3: TGTGCCACCCGGCGGGACCTCCACACAGATACGCAGTATTTT.

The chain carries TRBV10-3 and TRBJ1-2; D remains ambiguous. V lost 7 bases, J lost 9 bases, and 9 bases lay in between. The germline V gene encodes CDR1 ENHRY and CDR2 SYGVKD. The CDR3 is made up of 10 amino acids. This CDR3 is CAITARSYTF. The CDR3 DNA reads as TGTGCCATCACTGCTAGGAGCTACACCTTC.

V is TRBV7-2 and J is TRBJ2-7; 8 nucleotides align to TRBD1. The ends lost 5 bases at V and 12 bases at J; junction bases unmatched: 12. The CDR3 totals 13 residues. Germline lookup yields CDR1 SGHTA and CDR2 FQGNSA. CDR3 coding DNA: TGTGCCAGCAGCCCGGGGACAGGCTCTCAATCGTACTTC. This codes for CASSPGTGSQSYF.

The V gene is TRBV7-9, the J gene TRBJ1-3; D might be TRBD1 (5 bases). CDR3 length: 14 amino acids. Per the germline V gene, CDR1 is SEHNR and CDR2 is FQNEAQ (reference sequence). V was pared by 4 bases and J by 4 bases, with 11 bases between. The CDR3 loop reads CASSYQQVGNTIYF. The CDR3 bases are TGTGCCAGCAGCTATCAACAGGTGGGAAACACCATATATTTT.

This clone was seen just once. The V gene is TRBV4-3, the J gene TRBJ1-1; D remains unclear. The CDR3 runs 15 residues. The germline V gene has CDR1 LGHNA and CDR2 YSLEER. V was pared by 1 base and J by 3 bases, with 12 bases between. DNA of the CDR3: TGCGCCAGCAGCCAAGCCCCAGGAGGGCACACTGAAGCTTTCTTT. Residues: CASSQAPGGHTEAFF.

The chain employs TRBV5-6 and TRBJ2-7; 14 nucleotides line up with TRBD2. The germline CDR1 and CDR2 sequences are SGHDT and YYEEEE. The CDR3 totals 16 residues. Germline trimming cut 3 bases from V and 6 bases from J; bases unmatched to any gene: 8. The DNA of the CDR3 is TGTGCCAGCAGCTCCTGGACTAGCGGGGGGCCGGGCGAGCAGTACTTC. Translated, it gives CASSSWTSGGPGEQYF.

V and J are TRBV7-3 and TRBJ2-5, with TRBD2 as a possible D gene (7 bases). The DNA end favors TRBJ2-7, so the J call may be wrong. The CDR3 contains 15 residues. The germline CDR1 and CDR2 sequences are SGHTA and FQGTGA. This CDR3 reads CASSRGGGLDYEQYF. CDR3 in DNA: TGTGCCAGCAGCCGCGGGGGCGGCCTAGACTACGAGCAGTACTTC.

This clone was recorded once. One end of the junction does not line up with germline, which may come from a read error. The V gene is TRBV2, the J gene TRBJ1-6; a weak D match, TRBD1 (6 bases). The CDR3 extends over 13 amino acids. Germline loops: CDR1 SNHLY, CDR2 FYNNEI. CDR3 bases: TGTGCCAGCAGGGAAGTCAGGGGTTCACCCCTCCACTTT. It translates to CASREVRGSPLHF.

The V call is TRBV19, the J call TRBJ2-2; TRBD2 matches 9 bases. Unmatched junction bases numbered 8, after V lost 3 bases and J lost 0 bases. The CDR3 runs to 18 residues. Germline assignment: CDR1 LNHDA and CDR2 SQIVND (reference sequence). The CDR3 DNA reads TGTGCCAGTAGTATCTCCGGGTTAGCGGGGGCGAACACCGGGGAGCTGTTTTTT. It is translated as CASSISGLAGANTGELFF.

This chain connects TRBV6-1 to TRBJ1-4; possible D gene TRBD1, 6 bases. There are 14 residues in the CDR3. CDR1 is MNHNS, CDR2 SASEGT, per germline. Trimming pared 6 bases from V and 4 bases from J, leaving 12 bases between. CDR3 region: CASSGQPFNEKLFF. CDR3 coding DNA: TGTGCCAGCAGCGGACAGCCATTTAATGAAAAACTGTTTTTT.

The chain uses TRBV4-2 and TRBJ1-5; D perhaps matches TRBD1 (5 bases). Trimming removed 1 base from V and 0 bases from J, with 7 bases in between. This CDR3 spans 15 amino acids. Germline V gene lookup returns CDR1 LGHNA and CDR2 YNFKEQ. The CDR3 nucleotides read TGTGCCAGCAGCCAAGCCAGGGATAGCAATCAGCCCCAGCATTTT. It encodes CASSQARDSNQPQHF.

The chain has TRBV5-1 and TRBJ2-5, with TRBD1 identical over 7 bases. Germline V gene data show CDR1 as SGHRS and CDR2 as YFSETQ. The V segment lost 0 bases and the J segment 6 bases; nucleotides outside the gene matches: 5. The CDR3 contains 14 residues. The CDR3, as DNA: TGCGCCAGCAGCTTGGCCGGGACAGCCAAGACCCAGTACTTC. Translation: CASSLAGTAKTQYF.

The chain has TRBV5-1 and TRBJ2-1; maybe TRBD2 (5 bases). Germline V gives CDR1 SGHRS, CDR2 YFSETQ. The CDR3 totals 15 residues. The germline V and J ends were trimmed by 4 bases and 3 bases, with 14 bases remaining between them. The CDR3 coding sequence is TGCGCCAGCAGCCCGACTATCCCCTTCTACAATGAGCAGTTCTTC. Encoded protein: CASSPTIPFYNEQFF.

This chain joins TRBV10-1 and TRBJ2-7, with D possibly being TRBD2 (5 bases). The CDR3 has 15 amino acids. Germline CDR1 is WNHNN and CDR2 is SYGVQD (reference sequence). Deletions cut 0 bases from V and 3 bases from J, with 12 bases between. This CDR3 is CASSESGLEYYEQYF. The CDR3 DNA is TGCGCCAGCAGTGAGTCCGGACTCGAATACTACGAGCAGTACTTC.

As DNA, the CDR3 is TGTGCCAGCAGCTTGGGACAGATTAATGAAAAACTGTTTTTT. Its protein is CASSLGQINEKLFF. This chain joins TRBV5-6 and TRBJ1-4, with D possibly being TRBD1 (5 bases). V was shortened by 0 bases and J by 4 bases, with 7 bases between the two germline ends. Germline V gene data show CDR1 as SGHDT and CDR2 as YYEEEE. CDR3 length equals 14 residues.

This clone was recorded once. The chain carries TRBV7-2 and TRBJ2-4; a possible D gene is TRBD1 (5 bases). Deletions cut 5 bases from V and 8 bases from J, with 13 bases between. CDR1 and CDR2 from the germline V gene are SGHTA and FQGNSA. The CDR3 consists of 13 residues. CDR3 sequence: CASSQDLGDIQYF. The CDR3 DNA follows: TGTGCCAGCAGCCAAGACCTAGGGGACATTCAGTACTTC.

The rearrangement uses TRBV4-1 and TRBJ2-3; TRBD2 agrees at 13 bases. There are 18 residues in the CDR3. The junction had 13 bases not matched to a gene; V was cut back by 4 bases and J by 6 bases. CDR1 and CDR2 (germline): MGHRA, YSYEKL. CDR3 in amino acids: CASSLTGTSGEGSDTQYF. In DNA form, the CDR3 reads TGCGCCAGCAGCCTAACCGGGACTAGCGGGGAAGGATCGGATACGCAGTATTTT.

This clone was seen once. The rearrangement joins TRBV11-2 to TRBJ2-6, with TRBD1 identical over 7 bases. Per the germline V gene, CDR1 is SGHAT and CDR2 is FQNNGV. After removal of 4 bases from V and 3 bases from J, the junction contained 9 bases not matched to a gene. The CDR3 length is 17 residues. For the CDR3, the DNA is TGTGCCAGCAGCTCCCCCGCGGACAGGAGTGGGGCCAACGTCCTGACTTTC. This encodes CASSSPADRSGANVLTF.

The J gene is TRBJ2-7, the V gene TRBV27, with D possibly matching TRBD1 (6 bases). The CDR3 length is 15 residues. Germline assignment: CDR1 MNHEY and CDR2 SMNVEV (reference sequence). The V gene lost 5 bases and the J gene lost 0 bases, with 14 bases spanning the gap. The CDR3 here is CASSKLQGNSYEQYF. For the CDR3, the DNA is TGTGCCAGCAGTAAACTTCAGGGGAACTCCTACGAGCAGTACTTC.

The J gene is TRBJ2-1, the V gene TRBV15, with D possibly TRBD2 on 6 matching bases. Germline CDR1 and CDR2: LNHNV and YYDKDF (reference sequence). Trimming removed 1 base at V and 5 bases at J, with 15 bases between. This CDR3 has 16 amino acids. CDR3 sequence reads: CATSRGYRDLHNEQFF. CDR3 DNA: TGTGCCACCAGCAGAGGGTATCGGGACTTACACAATGAGCAGTTCTTC. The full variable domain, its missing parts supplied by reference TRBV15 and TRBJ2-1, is DAMVIQNPRYQVTQFGKPVTLSCSQTLNHNVMYWYQQKSSQAPKLLFHYYDKDFNNEADTPDNFQSRRPNTSFCFLDIRSPGLGDTAMYLCATSRGYRDLHNEQFFGPGTRLTVL.

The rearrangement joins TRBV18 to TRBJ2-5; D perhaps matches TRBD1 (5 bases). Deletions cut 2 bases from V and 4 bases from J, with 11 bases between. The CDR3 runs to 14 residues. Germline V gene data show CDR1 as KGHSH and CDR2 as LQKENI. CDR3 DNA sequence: TGTGCCAGCTCACCAAGCTCTAGGGGAGAGACCCAGTACTTC. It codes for CASSPSSRGETQYF.

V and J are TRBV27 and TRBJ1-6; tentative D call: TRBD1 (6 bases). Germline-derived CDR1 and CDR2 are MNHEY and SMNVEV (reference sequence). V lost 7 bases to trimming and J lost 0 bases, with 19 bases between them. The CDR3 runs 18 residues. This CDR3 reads CASTFRGSLSSYNSPLHF. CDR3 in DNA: TGTGCCAGCACTTTCAGGGGATCCTTGAGCTCCTATAATTCACCCCTCCACTTT.

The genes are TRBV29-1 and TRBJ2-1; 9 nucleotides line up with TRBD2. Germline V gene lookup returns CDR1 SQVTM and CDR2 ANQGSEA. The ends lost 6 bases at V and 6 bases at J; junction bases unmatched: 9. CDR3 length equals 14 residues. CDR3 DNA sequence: TGCAGCGTGGCCACGGGACTAGCAAGCAATGAGCAGTTCTTC. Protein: CSVATGLASNEQFF.